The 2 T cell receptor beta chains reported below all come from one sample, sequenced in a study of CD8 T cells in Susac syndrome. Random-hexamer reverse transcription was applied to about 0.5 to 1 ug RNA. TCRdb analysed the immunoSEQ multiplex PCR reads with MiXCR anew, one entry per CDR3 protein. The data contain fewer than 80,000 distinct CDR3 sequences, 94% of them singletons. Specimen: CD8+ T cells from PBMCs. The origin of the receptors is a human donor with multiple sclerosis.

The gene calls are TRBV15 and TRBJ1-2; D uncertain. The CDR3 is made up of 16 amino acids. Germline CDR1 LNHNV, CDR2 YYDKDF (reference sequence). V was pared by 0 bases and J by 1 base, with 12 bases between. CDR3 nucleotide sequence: TGTGCCACCAGCAGAGATCGCCAGGCGAATAACTATGGCTACACCTTC. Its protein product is CATSRDRQANNYGYTF.

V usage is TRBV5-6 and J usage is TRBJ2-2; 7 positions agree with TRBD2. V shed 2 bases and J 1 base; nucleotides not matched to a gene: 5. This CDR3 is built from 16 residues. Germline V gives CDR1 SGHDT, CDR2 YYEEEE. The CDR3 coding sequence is TGTGCCAGCAGCTTACGGGGAGGGGAGAACACCGGGGAGCTGTTTTTT. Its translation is CASSLRGGENTGELFF.